The 26 T cell receptor beta chains below were found in one sample sequenced in a study of T cell responses to AZD1222 COVID-19 vaccine. This table comes from immunoSEQ multiplex PCR, and its TCRdb copy is limited to in-frame clones, with some not included. In the table there are 150,000 to 200,000 clones, roughly 90% of which are singletons. The sample consisted of peripheral blood, taken on day 0 of AZD1222 vaccination. Source of these receptors: an adult in good health.

The V call is TRBV5-1, the J call TRBJ1-2, with D possibly TRBD1 on 5 matching bases. The germline V gene has CDR1 SGHRS and CDR2 YFSETQ. This CDR3 is built from 14 residues. V lost 2 bases and J lost 6, with 14 bases in between. The CDR3 loop is CASSLRAPGNGYTF. The DNA of the CDR3 is TGCGCCAGCAGCTTACGAGCCCCAGGGAATGGCTACACCTTC.

This clone was detected once. The chain links TRBV28 to TRBJ1-4; a possible D gene is TRBD1 (5 bases). The CDR3 extends over 13 amino acids. From germline, CDR1 is MDHEN and CDR2 SYDVKM. With 2 bases removed from V and 8 bases from J, the gap between germline ends came to 9 bases. In DNA form, the CDR3 reads TGTGCCAGCAGTTTAGGGGGGGTCGAAAAACTGTTTTTT. Protein product: CASSLGGVEKLFF.

This clone has a handful of counts. The chain is built from TRBV28 and TRBJ2-5; 12 nucleotides match TRBD2. Trimming cost V 4 bases and J 4 bases; bases outside gene matches: 7. This CDR3 has 16 amino acids. CDR1 MDHEN and CDR2 SYDVKM come from the germline V gene. The CDR3, as DNA: TGTGCCAGCAGTTACCTGACTAGCGGGGGCCCAGAGACCCAGTACTTC. Encoded protein: CASSYLTSGGPETQYF.

The rearrangement uses TRBV18 and TRBJ2-5; D is possibly TRBD2 (7 bases). This CDR3 has 15 residues. Deletions cut 6 bases from V and 0 bases from J, with 14 bases between. Looked up from germline, CDR1 is KGHSH and CDR2 is LQKENI. CDR3 DNA: TGTGCCAGCTCCACTGGGGGGGGCAACCAAGAGACCCAGTACTTC. As protein: CASSTGGGNQETQYF.

This clone was seen a handful of times. V and J are TRBV11-3 and TRBJ1-3; D uncertain. Germline CDR1 SGHNT, CDR2 YENEEA. The CDR3 runs 14 residues. Deletions cut 5 bases from V and 0 bases from J, with 8 bases between. CDR3 amino acids: CASSPTSSGNTIYF. For the CDR3, the DNA is TGTGCCAGCAGCCCTACGAGCTCTGGAAACACCATATATTTT.

V and J are TRBV6-1 and TRBJ1-2, with TRBD1 matching over 7 bases. The junction had 11 bases not matched to a gene; V was cut back by 1 base and J by 3 bases. Germline V CDR1 and CDR2: MNHNS, SASEGT. The CDR3 extends over 17 amino acids. The CDR3: CASSEVWGGGGDYGYTF. The CDR3 DNA sequence: TGTGCCAGCAGTGAAGTTTGGGGAGGGGGCGGTGACTATGGCTACACCTTC.

The chain carries TRBV10-3 and TRBJ2-2; D remains unclear. This CDR3 is built from 16 residues. The V and J ends lost 6 bases and 5 bases respectively, with 19 bases between them. CDR1 is ENHRY, CDR2 SYGVKD, per germline. CDR3: CAISLLKTHETGELFF. The CDR3, as DNA: TGTGCCATCAGCCTACTCAAAACCCACGAGACCGGGGAGCTGTTTTTT.

The V call is TRBV28, the J call TRBJ2-7; the D gene could be TRBD1 or TRBD2 (5 bases each). In germline, CDR1 is MDHEN, CDR2 SYDVKM. The germline V and J ends were trimmed by 5 bases and 3 bases, with 11 bases remaining between them. The CDR3 loop spans 13 amino acids. The CDR3 nucleotides are TGTGCCAGCAGTGGGGGATTCGGCTACGAGCAGTACTTC. Translating it yields CASSGGFGYEQYF.

The chain uses TRBV7-9 and TRBJ1-1; 8 bases are a match to TRBD1. The CDR3 covers 18 residues. The trim removed 3 bases at V and 5 bases at J, leaving 17 bases unmatched. Germline V CDR1 and CDR2: SEHNR, FQNEAQ (reference sequence). This chain's CDR3 is CASSFPLAQGAGGTEAFF. CDR3 sequence (DNA): TGTGCCAGCAGCTTCCCATTGGCGCAGGGGGCAGGAGGAACTGAAGCTTTCTTT.

V usage is TRBV6-5 and J usage is TRBJ1-1, with 7 bases matching TRBD1. CDR3 length: 13 amino acids. Germline V gene lookup returns CDR1 MNHEY and CDR2 SVGAGI. CDR3 DNA: TGTGCAGTCCGGGACAGAATGAACACTGAAGCTTTCTTT. Amino acids: CAVRDRMNTEAFF.

The V gene is TRBV5-6, the J gene TRBJ1-1; D perhaps matches TRBD1 (6 bases). Trimming removed 4 bases at V and 2 bases at J, with 15 bases between. Germline V gene lookup returns CDR1 SGHDT and CDR2 YYEEEE. The CDR3 runs 15 residues. This CDR3 is CASSQDLGGNTEAFF. The CDR3 region has the DNA TGTGCCAGCAGCCAGGACCTAGGGGGTAACACTGAAGCTTTCTTT.

This sequence joins TRBV30 and TRBJ1-1; perhaps TRBD1 as D (6 bases). CDR1 is GTSNPN and CDR2 is SVGIG in the germline V gene (reference sequence). The V end was cut by 3 bases, the J end by 1 base, with 15 bases between. The CDR3 has 15 amino acids. CDR3 nucleotide sequence: TGTGCCTGGAGGCCCAGACAGGATAAGAACACTGAAGCTTTCTTT. It codes for CAWRPRQDKNTEAFF.

The chain employs TRBV4-1 and TRBJ1-4; D perhaps matches TRBD1 (5 bases). Germline-derived CDR1 and CDR2 are MGHRA and YSYEKL. The CDR3 runs to 15 residues. The germline V and J ends were trimmed by 6 bases and 5 bases, with 16 bases remaining between them. The CDR3 DNA follows: TGCGCCAGCAGACGTAACGCAGGGTCCAATGAAAAACTGTTTTTT. Amino acids: CASRRNAGSNEKLFF.

This rearrangement joins TRBV7-2 to TRBJ2-7; 12 bases agree with TRBD2. With V trimmed by 7 bases and J by 1 base, 2 bases remained unmatched. Germline-derived CDR1 and CDR2 are SGHTA and FQGNSA. This CDR3 is built from 14 residues. This CDR3 is CASTTSGGSYEQYF. The CDR3 nucleotides are TGTGCCAGCACTACTAGCGGGGGGTCCTACGAGCAGTACTTC. The whole variable domain, remainder taken from reference TRBV7-2 and TRBJ2-7, is GAGVSQSPSNKVTEKGKDVELRCDPISGHTALYWYRQSLGQGLEFLIYFQGNSAPDKSGLPSDRFSAERTGGSVSTLTIQRTQQEDSAVYLCASTTSGGSYEQYFGPGTRLTVT.

The chain recombines TRBV6-5 with TRBJ1-3; D is perhaps TRBD1 (5 bases). V was shortened by 10 bases and J by 3 bases, with 19 bases between the two germline ends. From germline, CDR1 is MNHEY and CDR2 SVGAGI. CDR3 length equals 15 residues. The CDR3 reads CATSPFGGVGNTIYF. The CDR3 DNA is TGTGCCACCTCGCCGTTTGGAGGGGTTGGAAACACCATATATTTT.

The rearrangement joins TRBV19 to TRBJ2-7, with D perhaps TRBD1 (6 bases). Trimming took off 5 bases at V and 4 bases at J, with 24 bases between the two ends. Germline CDR1 reads LNHDA; CDR2 reads SQIVND (reference sequence). The CDR3 contains 17 residues. DNA of the CDR3: TGTGCCAGTAGTCCCGCCGGACAGTTTTGGGGGTATTACGAGCAGTACTTC. It codes for CASSPAGQFWGYYEQYF.

The chain employs TRBV28 and TRBJ1-1, with D perhaps TRBD1 (5 bases). Germline CDR1 MDHEN, CDR2 SYDVKM. Trimming removed 5 bases at V and 11 bases at J, with 18 bases between. The CDR3 extends over 13 amino acids. The CDR3 protein is CASSGWSVGTAFF. In DNA, the CDR3 is TGTGCCAGCAGTGGGTGGTCGGTGGGGACTGCTTTCTTT.

V is TRBV19 and J is TRBJ2-7, with D unresolved. The germline V gene encodes CDR1 LNHDA and CDR2 SQIVND (reference sequence). The CDR3 runs to 14 residues. Trimming removed 5 bases at V and 3 bases at J, with 14 bases between. CDR3 loop: CASSPSASHYEQYF. The CDR3, as DNA: TGTGCCAGTAGTCCCTCCGCCTCGCACTACGAGCAGTACTTC. Combining the CDR3 with reference TRBV19 and TRBJ2-7 gives the whole variable domain DGGITQSPKYLFRKEGQNVTLSCEQNLNHDAMYWYRQDPGQGLRLIYYSQIVNDFQKGDIAEGYSVSREKKESFPLTVTSAQKNPTAFYLCASSPSASHYEQYFGPGTRLTVT.

The chain employs TRBV4-1 and TRBJ1-2; TRBD1 agrees at 10 bases. CDR1 and CDR2 from the germline V gene are MGHRA and YSYEKL. There are 16 residues in the CDR3. V lost 3 bases and J lost 8; bases outside the gene matches: 12. The CDR3 bases are TGCGCCAGCAGCCACCACCGTGGGGACAGGGGCGGAGGCTACACCTTC. This codes for CASSHHRGDRGGGYTF.

V gene TRBV25-1 combines with J gene TRBJ2-7, with no clear D. The length of the CDR3 is 13 residues. The germline gives CDR1 MGHDK, CDR2 SYGVNS. Between the trimmed V and J ends, which lost 2 bases and 4 bases, there was a span of 9 bases. CDR3 residues: CASSERQAYEQYF. In DNA form, the CDR3 reads TGTGCCAGCAGTGAACGGCAGGCTTACGAGCAGTACTTC.

This clone was counted only a few times. This rearrangement joins TRBV7-6 to TRBJ2-3; 13 positions agree with TRBD2. After removal of 4 bases from V and 5 bases from J, the junction contained 6 bases not matched to a gene. The germline V gene has CDR1 SGHVS and CDR2 FNYEAQ. This CDR3 region has 16 residues. The CDR3 here is CASSSERTSGRDTQYF. In DNA form, the CDR3 reads TGTGCCAGCAGCTCGGAAAGGACTAGCGGGAGAGATACGCAGTATTTT.

This clone appeared a single time. The J gene is TRBJ1-3, the V gene TRBV7-9; TRBD1 matches at 7 bases. After removal of 6 bases from V and 6 bases from J, the junction contained 11 bases not matched to a gene. CDR1 and CDR2 from the germline V gene are SEHNR and FQNEAQ (reference sequence). CDR3 size: 15 residues. CDR3 amino acids: CASRRGGQATNTIYF. CDR3 in DNA: TGTGCCAGCAGGCGGGGAGGACAGGCTACAAACACCATATATTTT.

The chain joins TRBV15 to TRBJ1-3; D is perhaps TRBD1 (5 bases). Germline CDR1 is LNHNV and CDR2 is YYDKDF (reference sequence). The V gene lost 1 base and the J gene lost 2 bases, with 6 bases spanning the gap. The CDR3 sequence is 14 residues long. This CDR3 is CATSRGGAGNTIYF. DNA for the CDR3: TGTGCCACCAGCAGAGGGGGGGCTGGAAACACCATATATTTT.

This clone was seen more than once but under ten times. The V call is TRBV7-5, the J call TRBJ2-2; the table's TRBD1 call for D was not verified on the DNA. TRBV7-5 is recorded as a pseudogene. This CDR3 comprises 13 residues. DNA of the CDR3: TGTGCCAGAAGCTTGGGGCAGGTCGGGGAGCTGTTTTTT. It yields the protein CARSLGQVGELFF.

The chain employs TRBV7-8 and TRBJ2-3; weak D call: TRBD2 (5 bases). CDR1 SGHVS and CDR2 FQNEAQ come from the germline V gene. V was shortened by 0 bases and J by 0 bases, with 10 bases between the two germline ends. The CDR3 is 16 amino acids. CDR3 in DNA: TGTGCCAGCAGCTTAGCGGCCCGGGGAAGCACAGATACGCAGTATTTT. Its protein product is CASSLAARGSTDTQYF.

The CDR3 protein is CSVELPYWGSRRGNTIYF. Written as DNA, the CDR3 is TGCAGCGTTGAATTACCCTATTGGGGCTCGAGGAGGGGAAACACCATATATTTT. The rearrangement joins TRBV29-1 to TRBJ1-3; possible D gene TRBD1, 5 bases. Germline lookup yields CDR1 SQVTM and CDR2 ANQGSEA. Between the trimmed V and J ends, which lost 2 bases and 4 bases, there was a span of 24 bases. The CDR3 contains 18 residues. Filled out from reference TRBV29-1 and TRBJ1-3, the complete variable domain reads SAVISQKPSRDICQRGTSLTIQCQVDSQVTMMFWYRQQPGQSLTLIATANQGSEATYESGFVIDKFPISRPNLTFSTLTVSNMSPEDSSIYLCSVELPYWGSRRGNTIYFGEGSWLTVV.